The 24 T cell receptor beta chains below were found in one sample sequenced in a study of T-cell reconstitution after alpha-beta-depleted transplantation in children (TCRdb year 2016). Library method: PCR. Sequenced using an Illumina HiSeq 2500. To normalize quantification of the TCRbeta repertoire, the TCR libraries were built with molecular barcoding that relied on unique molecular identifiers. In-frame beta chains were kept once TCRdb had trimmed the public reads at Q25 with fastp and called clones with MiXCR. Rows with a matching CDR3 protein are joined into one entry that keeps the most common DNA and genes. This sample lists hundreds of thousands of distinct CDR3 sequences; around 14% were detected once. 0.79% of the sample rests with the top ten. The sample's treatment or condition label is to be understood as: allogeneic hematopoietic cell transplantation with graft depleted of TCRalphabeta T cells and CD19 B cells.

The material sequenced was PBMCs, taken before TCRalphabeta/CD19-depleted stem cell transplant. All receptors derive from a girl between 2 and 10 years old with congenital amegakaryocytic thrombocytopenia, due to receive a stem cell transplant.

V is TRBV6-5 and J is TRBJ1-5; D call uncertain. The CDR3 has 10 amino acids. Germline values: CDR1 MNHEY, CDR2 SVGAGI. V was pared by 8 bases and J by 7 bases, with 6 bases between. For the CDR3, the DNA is TGTGCCAGCGGAACGCAGCCCCAGCATTTT. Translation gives CASGTQPQHF.

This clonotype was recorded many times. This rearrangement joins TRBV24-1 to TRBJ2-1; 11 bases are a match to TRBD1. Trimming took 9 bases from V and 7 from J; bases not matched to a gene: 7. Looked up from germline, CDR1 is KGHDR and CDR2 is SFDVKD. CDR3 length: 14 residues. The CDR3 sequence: CATLSGQGVNEQFF. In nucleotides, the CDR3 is TGTGCCACCTTATCGGGACAGGGGGTGAATGAGCAGTTCTTC.

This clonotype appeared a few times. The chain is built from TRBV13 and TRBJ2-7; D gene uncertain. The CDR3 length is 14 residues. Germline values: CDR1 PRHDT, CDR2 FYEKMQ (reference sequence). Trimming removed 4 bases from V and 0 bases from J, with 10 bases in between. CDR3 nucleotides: TGTGCCAGCAGCTGGAGAATGAACTCCTACGAGCAGTACTTC. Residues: CASSWRMNSYEQYF.

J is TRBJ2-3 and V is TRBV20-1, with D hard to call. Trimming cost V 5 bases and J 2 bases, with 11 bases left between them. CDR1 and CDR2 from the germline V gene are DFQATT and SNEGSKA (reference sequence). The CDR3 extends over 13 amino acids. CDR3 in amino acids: CSAPVPATDTQYF. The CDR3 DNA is TGCAGTGCTCCAGTTCCGGCCACAGATACGCAGTATTTT.

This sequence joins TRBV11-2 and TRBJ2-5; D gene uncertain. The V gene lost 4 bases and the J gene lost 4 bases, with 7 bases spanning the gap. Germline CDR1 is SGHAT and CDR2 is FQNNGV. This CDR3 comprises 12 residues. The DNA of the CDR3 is TGTGCCAGCAGCTCTAGGGTAGAGACCCAGTACTTC. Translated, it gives CASSSRVETQYF.

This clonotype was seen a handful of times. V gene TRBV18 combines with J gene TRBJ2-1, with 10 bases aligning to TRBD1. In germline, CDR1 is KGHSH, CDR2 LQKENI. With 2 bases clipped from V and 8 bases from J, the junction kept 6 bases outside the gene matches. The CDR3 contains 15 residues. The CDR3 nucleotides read TGTGCCAGCTCACCAGGGACAGGGGCCTCCGATGAGCAGTTCTTC. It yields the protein CASSPGTGASDEQFF. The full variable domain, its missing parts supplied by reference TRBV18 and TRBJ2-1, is NAGVMQNPRHLVRRRGQEARLRCSPMKGHSHVYWYRQLPEEGLKFMVYLQKENIIDESGMPKERFSAEFPKEGPSILRIQQVVRGDSAAYFCASSPGTGASDEQFFGPGTRLTVL.

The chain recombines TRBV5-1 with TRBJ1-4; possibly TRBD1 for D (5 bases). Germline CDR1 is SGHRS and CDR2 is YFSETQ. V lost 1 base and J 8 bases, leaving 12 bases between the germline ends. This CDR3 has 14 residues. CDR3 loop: CASSLLRWDEKLFF. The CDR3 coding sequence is TGCGCCAGCAGCTTGTTAAGGTGGGACGAAAAACTGTTTTTT.

Here the CDR3 DNA reads TGTGCCAGCAGCGCGCTAGCGTTTGGGTACAATGAGCAGTTCTTC. This gives the protein CASSALAFGYNEQFF. This rearrangement joins TRBV9 to TRBJ2-1; D may be TRBD2 (6 bases). This CDR3 is 15 amino acids long. From germline, CDR1 is SGDLS and CDR2 YYNGEE. V lost 3 bases to trimming and J lost 4 bases, with 14 bases between them.

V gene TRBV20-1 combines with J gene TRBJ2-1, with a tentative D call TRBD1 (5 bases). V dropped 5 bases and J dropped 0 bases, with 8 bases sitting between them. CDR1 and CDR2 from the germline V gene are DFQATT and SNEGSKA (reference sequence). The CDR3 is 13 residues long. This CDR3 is CSAWTSSYNEQFF. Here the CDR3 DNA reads TGCAGTGCTTGGACATCCTCCTACAATGAGCAGTTCTTC.

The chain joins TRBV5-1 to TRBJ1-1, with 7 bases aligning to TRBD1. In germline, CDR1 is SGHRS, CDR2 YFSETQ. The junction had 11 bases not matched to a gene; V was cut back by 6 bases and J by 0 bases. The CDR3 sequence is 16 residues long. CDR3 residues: CASTLGTDFMNTEAFF. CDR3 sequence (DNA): TGCGCCAGCACCCTAGGGACAGACTTCATGAACACTGAAGCTTTCTTT.

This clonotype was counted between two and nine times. The CDR3 bases are TGTGCCAGCAGCGTGAGACCACTAGCGGCACAAGAGACCCAGTACTTC. Encoded protein: CASSVRPLAAQETQYF. V usage is TRBV9 and J usage is TRBJ2-5, with TRBD2 identical over 8 bases. V trimming: 2 bases; J trimming: 2 bases; junction bases outside the gene matches: 8. The V gene's germline CDR1 is SGDLS and CDR2 YYNGEE. CDR3 length: 16 residues.

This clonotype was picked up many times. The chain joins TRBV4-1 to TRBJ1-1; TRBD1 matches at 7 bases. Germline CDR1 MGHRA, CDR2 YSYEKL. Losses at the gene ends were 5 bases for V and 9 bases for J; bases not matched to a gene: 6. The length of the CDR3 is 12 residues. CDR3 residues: CASSSGQRKAFF. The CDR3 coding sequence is TGCGCCAGCAGCTCGGGACAGCGAAAAGCTTTCTTT.

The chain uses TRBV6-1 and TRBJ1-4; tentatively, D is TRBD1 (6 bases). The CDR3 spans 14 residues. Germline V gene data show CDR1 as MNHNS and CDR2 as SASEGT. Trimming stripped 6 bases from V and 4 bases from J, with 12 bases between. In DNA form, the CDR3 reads TGTGCCAGCAGCTCCGACAGGTTTAATGAAAAACTGTTTTTT. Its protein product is CASSSDRFNEKLFF.

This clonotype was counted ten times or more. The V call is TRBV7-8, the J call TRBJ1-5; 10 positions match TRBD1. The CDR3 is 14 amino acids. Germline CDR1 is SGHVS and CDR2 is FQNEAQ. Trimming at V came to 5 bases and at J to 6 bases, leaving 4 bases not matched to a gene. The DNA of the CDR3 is TGTGCCAGCAGCGGGGACAGGGGAAGTCAGCCCCAGCATTTT. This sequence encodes CASSGDRGSQPQHF.

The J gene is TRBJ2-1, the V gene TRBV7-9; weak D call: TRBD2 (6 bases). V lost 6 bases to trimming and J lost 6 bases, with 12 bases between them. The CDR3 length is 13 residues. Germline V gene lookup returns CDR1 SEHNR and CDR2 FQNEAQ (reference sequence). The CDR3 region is CASRNGGTNEQFF. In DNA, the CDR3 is TGTGCCAGCAGAAATGGGGGGACCAATGAGCAGTTCTTC.

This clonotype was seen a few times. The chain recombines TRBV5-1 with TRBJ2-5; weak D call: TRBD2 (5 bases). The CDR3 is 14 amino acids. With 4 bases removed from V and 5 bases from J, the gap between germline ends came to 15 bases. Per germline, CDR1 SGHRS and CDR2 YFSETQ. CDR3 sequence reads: CASSLGDYSETQYF. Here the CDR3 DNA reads TGCGCCAGCAGCCTGGGAGATTATTCGGAGACCCAGTACTTC.

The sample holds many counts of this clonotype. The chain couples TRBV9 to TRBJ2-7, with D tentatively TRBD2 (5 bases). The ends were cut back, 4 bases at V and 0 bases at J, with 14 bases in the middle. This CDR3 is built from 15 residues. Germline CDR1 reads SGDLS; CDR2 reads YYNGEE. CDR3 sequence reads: CASSPWSDSSYEQYF. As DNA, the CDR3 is TGTGCCAGCAGCCCCTGGTCGGACTCCTCCTACGAGCAGTACTTC.

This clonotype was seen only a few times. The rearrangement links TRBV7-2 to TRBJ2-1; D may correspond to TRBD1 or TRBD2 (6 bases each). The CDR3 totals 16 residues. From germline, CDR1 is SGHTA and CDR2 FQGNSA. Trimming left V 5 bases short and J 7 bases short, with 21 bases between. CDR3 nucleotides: TGTGCCAGCAGCGTACCCACGGGGGCGGTAGGGAATGAGCAGTTCTTC. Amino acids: CASSVPTGAVGNEQFF.

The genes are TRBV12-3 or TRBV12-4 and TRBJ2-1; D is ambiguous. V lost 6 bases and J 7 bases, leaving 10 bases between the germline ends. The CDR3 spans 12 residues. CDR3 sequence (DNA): TGTGCCAGCAGCCAACTGAGGAATGAGCAGTTCTTC. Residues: CASSQLRNEQFF.

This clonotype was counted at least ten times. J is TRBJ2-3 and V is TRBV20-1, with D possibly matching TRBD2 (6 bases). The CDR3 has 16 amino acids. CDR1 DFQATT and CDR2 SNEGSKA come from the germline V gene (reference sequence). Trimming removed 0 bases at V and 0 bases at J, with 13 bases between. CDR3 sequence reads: CSARDPSAPSTDTQYF. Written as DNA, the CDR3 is TGCAGTGCTAGAGATCCTAGCGCCCCTAGCACAGATACGCAGTATTTT.

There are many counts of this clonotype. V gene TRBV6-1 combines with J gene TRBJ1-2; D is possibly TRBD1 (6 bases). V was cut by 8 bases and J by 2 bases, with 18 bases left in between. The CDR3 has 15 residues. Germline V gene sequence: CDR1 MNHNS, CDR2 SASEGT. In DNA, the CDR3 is TGTGCCAGCTTTCGGTCCGTCACAGGGAACTATGGCTACACCTTC. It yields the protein CASFRSVTGNYGYTF.

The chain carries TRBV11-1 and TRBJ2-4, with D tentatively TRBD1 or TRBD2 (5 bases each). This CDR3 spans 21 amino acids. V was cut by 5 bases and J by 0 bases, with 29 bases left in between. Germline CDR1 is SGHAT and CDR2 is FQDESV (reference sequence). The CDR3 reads CASSPFGGEASVKLAKNIQYF. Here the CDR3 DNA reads TGTGCCAGCAGCCCTTTTGGGGGTGAAGCATCGGTTAAGCTAGCCAAAAACATTCAGTACTTC.

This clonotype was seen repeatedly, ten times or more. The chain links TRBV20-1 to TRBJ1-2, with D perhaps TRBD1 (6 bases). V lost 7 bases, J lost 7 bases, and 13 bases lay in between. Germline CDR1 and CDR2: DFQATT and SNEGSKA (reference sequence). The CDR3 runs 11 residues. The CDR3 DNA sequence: TGCAGTGGGGGGGCAGAATCTGGCTACACCTTC. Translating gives CSGGAESGYTF.

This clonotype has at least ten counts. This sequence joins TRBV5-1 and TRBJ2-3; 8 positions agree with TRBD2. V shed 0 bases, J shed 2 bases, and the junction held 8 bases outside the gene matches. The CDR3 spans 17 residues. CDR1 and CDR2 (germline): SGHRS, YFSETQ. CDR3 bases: TGCGCCAGCAGCTTGGTTGAAACGGGAGGGCTCACAGATACGCAGTATTTT. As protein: CASSLVETGGLTDTQYF.